This T cell receptor (beta chain) is drawn from a study of response to subunit inactivated influenza vaccine. This clonotype occurred a few times. V lost 2 bases and J lost 10, with 9 bases in between. The CDR3 has 13 residues. CDR1 and CDR2 from the germline V gene are SGHTA and FQGNSA. TCRdb called the RT-PCR reads again in MiXCR, with one record for every CDR3 protein. Among about 650,000 distinct CDR3 sequences, around 13% were seen once, and the ten largest hold 7.6%. V is TRBV7-2 and J is TRBJ1-6; D is unresolved. The source material was PBMCs from blood, sampled around 15 days before vaccination. The sequence was collected from a man aged 50 to 60 who received an inactivated influenza vaccine. CDR3 DNA sequence: TGTGCCAGCAGCTTACGGTTAGAATCACCCCTCCACTTT. This codes for CASSLRLESPLHF.